This TCR beta chain was sequenced for a study of somatic mutations in cytotoxic T cells in rheumatoid arthritis. Study observations and caveats: Significant differences in CD8+ T-cell clonality were not found between rheumatoid arthritis patients and healthy controls (age-matched).

Clones were read by immunoSEQ multiplex PCR, and TCRdb kept only the in-frame ones, dropping some. This sample has approximately 13,000 clones, with about 80% found just once. Once isolated by positive magnetic bead selection, the CD4+ and CD8+ cells had their purity checked by flow cytometry. Comment on this clone: Its antigen remains unknown.

The CDR3 is 15 amino acids. Deletions cut 2 bases from V and 8 bases from J, with 16 bases between. The germline V gene encodes CDR1 SGHTA and CDR2 FQGNSA. The clonotype was recovered from an adult with rheumatoid arthritis. This chain connects TRBV7-2 to TRBJ2-1; D not resolved. The sample consisted of CD8+ T cells sorted from blood. The DNA of the CDR3 is TGTGCCAGCAGCTTATGGCTGTCGGAGTTCTATGAGCAGTTCTTC. Residues: CASSLWLSEFYEQFF.